This is a list of T cell receptor beta chains from one sample in a study of identifying expanded T cells in peripheral blood. Method: immunoSEQ multiplex PCR; TCRdb's copy keeps in-frame clones and lacks some. The sample yields 85,000 to 100,000 clones, around 88% seen once. Material: blood. Receptors originate from a person between 18 and 69 years old in good health. CDR3s include the opening cysteine and the closing phenylalanine or tryptophan. Each record gives: V gene, J gene, D gene, clone size, CDR3 DNA, CDR3 protein. A D gene is named only where the DNA matches it firmly. Size is stated for part of the rows, as once, few or many counts, or as a class when the clone is expanded.

TRBV30	TRBJ1-3	NA	NA	TGTGCCTGGGATACAGCATCTGGAAACACCATATATTTT	CAWDTASGNTIYF
TRBV5-5	TRBJ1-4	TRBD1	NA	TGTGCCAGCGGGACAGGTCCTAATGAAAAACTGTTTTTT	CASGTGPNEKLFF
TRBV7-2	TRBJ2-5	NA	NA	TGTGCCAGCAGCTTATACACAGTACAAGAGACCCAGTACTTC	CASSLYTVQETQYF
TRBV5-1	TRBJ2-7	TRBD1	NA	TGCGCCAGCACCCCGGACAGGCTCTCCTACGAGCAGTACTTC	CASTPDRLSYEQYF
TRBV11-2	TRBJ1-4	TRBD1	NA	TGTGCCAGCAGCTATTCCGGACAGGGGCTGGGTGAAAAACTGTTTTTT	CASSYSGQGLGEKLFF
TRBV29-1	TRBJ1-2	NA	NA	TGCAGCGTTGCCAGAGGGAGAGCTAACTATGGCTACACCTTC	CSVARGRANYGYTF
TRBV9	TRBJ2-2	NA	once	TGTGCCAGCAGCGCCCTCAAGGGGACTAACACCGGGGAGCTGTTTTTT	CASSALKGTNTGELFF
TRBV7-3	TRBJ2-3	NA	NA	TGTGCCAGCAGCGACAGGTTCCCTAGCACAGATACGCAGTATTTT	CASSDRFPSTDTQYF
TRBV14	TRBJ1-6	NA	NA	TGTGCCAGCAGCCAAGAAACCCGGGGTTCACCCCTCCACTTT	CASSQETRGSPLHF
TRBV7-8	TRBJ1-5	NA	NA	TGTGCCAGCAGCTTAGCGGGCGGGAGTCAGCCCCAGCATTTT	CASSLAGGSQPQHF
TRBV11-1	TRBJ2-5	NA	NA	TGTGCCACGGGAGGCGACAGGCAAGAGACCCAGTACTTC	CATGGDRQETQYF